The 5 T cell receptor beta chains given below trace back to one sample, sequenced in a study of blood T cell repertoires in COVID-19. Clones were read by immunoSEQ multiplex PCR, and TCRdb kept only the in-frame ones, dropping some. The sample yields approximately 250,000 clones, about 87% seen once. Sequenced: PBMCs or T cells enriched from blood (not recorded which). All receptors come from a woman aged 40-49 years who had been exposed to COVID-19.

The chain carries TRBV18 and TRBJ1-5, with a possible D match to TRBD1 (5 bases). Per the germline V gene, CDR1 is KGHSH and CDR2 is LQKENI. The V gene lost 0 bases and the J gene lost 5 bases, with 11 bases spanning the gap. The CDR3 consists of 15 residues. As DNA, the CDR3 is TGTGCCAGCTCACCACCGGGGCAGCGCTATCAGCCCCAGCATTTT. Protein product: CASSPPGQRYQPQHF.

This chain uses TRBV28 with TRBJ2-3; 10 nucleotides align to TRBD1. CDR1 is MDHEN and CDR2 is SYDVKM in the germline V gene. The CDR3 extends over 17 amino acids. Trimming took 3 bases from V and 5 from J; bases not matched to a gene: 11. The CDR3 loop is CASSFTVSRTGGDTQYF. The CDR3 coding sequence is TGTGCCAGCAGTTTCACTGTGTCAAGGACAGGGGGAGATACGCAGTATTTT.

This rearrangement joins TRBV27 to TRBJ2-5; the match to TRBD1 covers 8 bases. Germline-derived CDR1 and CDR2 are MNHEY and SMNVEV (reference sequence). This CDR3 is built from 13 residues. V lost 5 bases to trimming and J lost 10 bases; unmatched junction nucleotides: 9. CDR3 sequence reads: CASSPATGDSQYF. For the CDR3, the DNA is TGTGCCAGCAGTCCAGCGACAGGGGATAGCCAGTACTTC.

This chain links TRBV4-3 with TRBJ2-2, with 7 bases matching TRBD2. The CDR3 has 17 amino acids. The V segment lost 0 bases and the J segment 1 base; nucleotides outside the gene matches: 5. The V gene's germline CDR1 is LGHNA and CDR2 YSLEER. In nucleotides, the CDR3 is TGCGCCAGCAGCCAAGATCCTAGCGGTTTGAACACCGGGGAGCTGTTTTTT. This codes for CASSQDPSGLNTGELFF.

The chain carries TRBV7-3 and TRBJ2-1; 7 positions agree with TRBD2. V gave up 6 bases and J gave up 4 bases; unmatched junction bases: 12. There are 16 residues in the CDR3. Germline CDR1 reads SGHTA; CDR2 reads FQGTGA. DNA of the CDR3: TGTGCCAGCAGTCAGCACCCCGGGACTATATACAATGAGCAGTTCTTC. Translation: CASSQHPGTIYNEQFF.